This TCR beta chain was found in a study of beta chain features in type 1 diabetes. Study in general: Sorted cells from all samples, numbering 107,917,701, were examined.

The investigators reverse transcribed all of the isolated RNA, so they sequenced expressed TCRB transcripts. This table comes from immunoSEQ multiplex PCR, and its TCRdb copy is limited to in-frame clones, with some not included. The sample includes about 230,000 clones, about 10% of them seen just once. This clone came up a few times. The CDR3 is 17 residues long. V was pared by 0 bases and J by 8 bases, with 11 bases of the junction left unmatched. Looked up from germline, CDR1 is SQVTM and CDR2 is ANQGSEA. The chain couples TRBV29-1 to TRBJ2-1; 12 nucleotides match TRBD1. Sequences were obtained from naive CD4+ T cells from blood. The TCR comes from a woman between 18 and 30 years old in good health. This chain's CDR3 is CSVEDRFGTGGGDEQFF. In DNA form, the CDR3 reads TGCAGCGTTGAAGATCGTTTTGGGACAGGGGGCGGTGATGAGCAGTTCTTC.